Below are 4 T cell receptor beta chains sequenced from a single sample in a study of response to subunit inactivated influenza vaccine. Using its own MiXCR run on the RT-PCR reads, TCRdb lists one record per CDR3 protein. The sample records 400,000 to 650,000 distinct CDR3 sequences, 6.5% to 8% being singletons. This specimen consisted of PBMCs from blood, obtained 23 months after vaccination. Receptor source: a man aged 50 to 75 who received an inactivated influenza vaccine.

This clonotype showed up just a few times. V is TRBV7-9 and J is TRBJ1-2; 8 bases fit TRBD1. The CDR3 extends over 14 amino acids. Trimming at V came to 5 bases and at J to 4 bases, leaving 6 bases not matched to a gene. Germline values: CDR1 SEHNR, CDR2 FQNEAQ (reference sequence). The CDR3 DNA reads as TGTGCCAGCAGCGGATCCGGGACAGGCTATGGCTACACCTTC. Protein: CASSGSGTGYGYTF.

In this sample, this clonotype turned up many times. The V and J genes are TRBV6-5 and TRBJ1-6; D remains unclear. V was cut by 0 bases and J by 10 bases, with 10 bases left in between. The CDR3 spans 14 residues. CDR1 is MNHEY, CDR2 SVGAGI, per germline. The CDR3 protein is CASSYSDLRSPLHF. Here the CDR3 DNA reads TGTGCCAGCAGTTACTCAGATCTTCGATCACCCCTCCACTTT.

The table lists this clonotype with a few counts. V usage is TRBV28 and J usage is TRBJ2-7; TRBD2 aligns across 8 bases. The trim removed 8 bases at V and 6 bases at J, leaving 12 bases unmatched. Germline V gives CDR1 MDHEN, CDR2 SYDVKM. This CDR3 spans 14 amino acids. CDR3 DNA: TGTGCCAGCGGAACCAGCGGGAGCGGTTCCGAGCAGTACTTC. Translating it yields CASGTSGSGSEQYF.

The V gene is TRBV6-2 or TRBV6-3, the J gene TRBJ1-4; tentatively, D is TRBD1 (6 bases). This CDR3 is 14 amino acids long. Per germline, CDR1 MNHEY and CDR2 SVGEGT. V lost 6 bases and J lost 9, with 17 bases in between. CDR3 residues: CASSSGTSRQKLFF. CDR3 nucleotides: TGTGCCAGCAGCTCCGGGACAAGCCGCCAAAAACTGTTTTTT.